This T cell receptor beta chain was documented in a study of spatial heterogeneity in lung cancer. As for the study in general: Combinations of a unique TCR and a UMI were tallied in raw reads, and on average each appeared more than ten times.

Time point denoted: sample taken at primary tumor resection. Unsorted whole RNA from tumor, nontumor lung or frozen PBMC underwent sequencing. A total of around 76 untreated early-stage non-small cell lung cancer patients served as donors. The V gene's germline CDR1 is SQVTM and CDR2 ANQGSEA. V was cut by 7 bases and J by 4 bases, with 13 bases left in between. This CDR3 contains 13 residues. Every TCR cDNA molecule bore its own unique molecular identifier. Each CDR3 protein gets one entry after TCRdb re-called the 5' RACE reads with MiXCR. The table has 40,000 to 50,000 distinct CDR3 sequences, around 15% seen once.

The specimen comprised PBMCs, sampled at surgery. This clonotype originated in a male donor with early-stage non-small cell lung cancer. This chain connects TRBV29-1 to TRBJ2-2, with D possibly matching TRBD2 (5 bases). In DNA, the CDR3 is TGCAGCGGGAGGACGGCGAGCACCGGGGAGCTGTTTTTT. Translated: CSGRTASTGELFF.